These T cell receptor beta chains were read from a single sample in a study of cytomegalovirus exposure and HLA in healthy donors. The assay was immunoSEQ multiplex PCR, and TCRdb's table has in-frame clones only and misses some. The profile shows some 170,000 clones, more than 75% of them singletons. The sample was PBMCs. The origin of the receptors is a young man in good health and CMV-seropositive. Each CDR3 is given with its conserved first and last residue. Clone size is shown for a subset of rows, as once, few, many or a class of expanded clone.

abundance: .
j_gene: TRBJ1-5
v_gene: TRBV6-5
CDR3aa: CASSYGAGERPQHF

abundance: .
j_gene: TRBJ2-5
v_gene: TRBV2
CDR3aa: CASEGMQETQYF

abundance: .
j_gene: TRBJ1-1
v_gene: TRBV19
CDR3aa: CASSIDLATGPMNTEAFF

abundance: .
j_gene: TRBJ2-3
v_gene: TRBV6-1
CDR3aa: CASSEAVGPDTQYF

abundance: .
j_gene: TRBJ2-2
v_gene: TRBV4-1
CDR3aa: CASSPIDWISGGPNTGELFF

abundance: .
j_gene: TRBJ1-4
v_gene: TRBV7-9
CDR3aa: CASSLDLDNEKLFF

abundance: .
j_gene: TRBJ1-5
v_gene: TRBV13
CDR3aa: CASSSSLGGNQPQHF

abundance: .
j_gene: TRBJ2-1
v_gene: TRBV7-6
CDR3aa: CASSWTSGKGNEQFF

abundance: .
j_gene: TRBJ2-7
v_gene: TRBV4-3
CDR3aa: CASSQGSFYEQYF

abundance: .
j_gene: TRBJ1-1
v_gene: TRBV5-1
CDR3aa: CASSKVEYVGNTEAFF

abundance: .
j_gene: TRBJ2-7
v_gene: TRBV7-4
CDR3aa: CASSPSGGASYEQYF

abundance: .
j_gene: TRBJ1-2
v_gene: TRBV5-6
CDR3aa: CASSLVVRTGYGYTF

abundance: .
j_gene: TRBJ2-1
v_gene: TRBV19
CDR3aa: CASSTDRESYNEQFF

abundance: .
j_gene: TRBJ2-1
v_gene: TRBV19
CDR3aa: CASTLGGRGHEQFF

abundance: .
j_gene: TRBJ2-1
v_gene: TRBV11-3
CDR3aa: CASSSGGETASSYNEQFF

abundance: .
j_gene: TRBJ2-7
v_gene: TRBV7-2
CDR3aa: CASSRDRGRQYF

abundance: .
j_gene: TRBJ1-4
v_gene: TRBV28
CDR3aa: CASSGQGGEKLFF

abundance: .
j_gene: TRBJ1-6
v_gene: TRBV7-9
CDR3aa: CASSSNDIGQGPYNSPLHF

abundance: .
j_gene: TRBJ2-7
v_gene: TRBV5-1
CDR3aa: CASSFSTGAYEQYF

abundance: .
j_gene: TRBJ2-1
v_gene: TRBV2
CDR3aa: CASIWSFTYNEQFF

abundance: .
j_gene: TRBJ2-1
v_gene: TRBV9
CDR3aa: CASSEAARGASYNEQFF

abundance: .
j_gene: TRBJ1-1
v_gene: TRBV28
CDR3aa: CASSLRAGNRGDTEAFF

abundance: .
j_gene: TRBJ2-7
v_gene: TRBV28
CDR3aa: CASSSREQYF

abundance: .
j_gene: TRBJ1-5
v_gene: TRBV19
CDR3aa: CASSTDRAGNQPQHF

abundance: .
j_gene: TRBJ2-3
v_gene: TRBV5-1
CDR3aa: CASSSQGYSTDTQYF

abundance: .
j_gene: TRBJ2-1
v_gene: TRBV4-1
CDR3aa: CASSQDLGTEQFF

abundance: .
j_gene: TRBJ2-5
v_gene: TRBV7-3
CDR3aa: CASSLRPAGTQETQYF

abundance: .
j_gene: TRBJ1-4
v_gene: TRBV27
CDR3aa: CASSHGTGWEKLFF

abundance: once
j_gene: TRBJ2-2
v_gene: TRBV19
CDR3aa: CASTPQGSGELFF

abundance: .
j_gene: TRBJ2-3
v_gene: TRBV5-4
CDR3aa: CASSLGLPPGTQYF

abundance: .
j_gene: TRBJ2-1
v_gene: TRBV7-8
CDR3aa: CASSFARGTYNEQFF

abundance: .
j_gene: TRBJ2-7
v_gene: TRBV11-3
CDR3aa: CASSLVGGGSYEQYF

abundance: .
j_gene: TRBJ2-5
v_gene: TRBV4-2
CDR3aa: CASSQEGQGGSVETQYF

abundance: .
j_gene: TRBJ2-5
v_gene: TRBV5-6
CDR3aa: CASSLAATSQETQYF

abundance: once
j_gene: TRBJ1-1
v_gene: TRBV7-9
CDR3aa: CASSSRVMNTEAFF

abundance: .
j_gene: TRBJ2-4
v_gene: TRBV15
CDR3aa: CATSRDRGHLAKNIQYF

abundance: once
j_gene: TRBJ1-1
v_gene: TRBV27
CDR3aa: CASSLGRGWNTEAFF

abundance: once
j_gene: TRBJ1-4
v_gene: TRBV5-1
CDR3aa: CASSPGTDAWKLFF

abundance: .
j_gene: TRBJ1-5
v_gene: TRBV5-6
CDR3aa: CASSLAGQQPQHF

abundance: .
j_gene: TRBJ1-6
v_gene: TRBV2
CDR3aa: CASRALGTENSPLHF

abundance: few
j_gene: TRBJ1-4
v_gene: TRBV2
CDR3aa: CASSEALLGPTNEKLFF

abundance: .
j_gene: TRBJ2-7
v_gene: TRBV18
CDR3aa: CASSQRGGGPYEQYF

abundance: .
j_gene: TRBJ2-1
v_gene: TRBV9
CDR3aa: CASSVNNEQFF

abundance: once
j_gene: TRBJ2-3
v_gene: TRBV5-1
CDR3aa: CASSFVPVGQGGSDTQYF

abundance: few
j_gene: TRBJ2-1
v_gene: TRBV28
CDR3aa: CASSPTEGSLSYNEQFF

abundance: .
j_gene: TRBJ2-7
v_gene: TRBV28
CDR3aa: CASSFSNGGAYEQYF

abundance: .
j_gene: TRBJ1-5
v_gene: TRBV5-8
CDR3aa: CASSPGQGTSNQPQHF

abundance: .
j_gene: TRBJ2-7
v_gene: TRBV13
CDR3aa: CASSSPIRTRDEQYF

abundance: .
j_gene: TRBJ1-1
v_gene: TRBV4-3
CDR3aa: CASSLGEDTEAFF

abundance: .
j_gene: TRBJ2-7
v_gene: TRBV30
CDR3aa: CAWSRGGHNYEQYF

abundance: .
j_gene: TRBJ1-5
v_gene: TRBV28
CDR3aa: CASSPYVTDGGNQPQHF

abundance: .
j_gene: TRBJ2-5
v_gene: TRBV6-1
CDR3aa: CASRIMQGETQYF

abundance: .
j_gene: TRBJ2-7
v_gene: TRBV27
CDR3aa: CASSTGWNEQYF

abundance: once
j_gene: TRBJ2-7
v_gene: TRBV11-2
CDR3aa: CASSSARFGTSGSEQYF

abundance: .
j_gene: TRBJ1-6
v_gene: TRBV7-6
CDR3aa: CASSSAQGVNSPLHF

abundance: .
j_gene: TRBJ2-2
v_gene: TRBV6-1
CDR3aa: CASTRGTGSGELFF

abundance: once
j_gene: TRBJ2-3
v_gene: TRBV11-2
CDR3aa: CASSTTRVDTQYF

abundance: .
j_gene: TRBJ1-2
v_gene: TRBV30
CDR3aa: CAWSVLMSGPQGGGYTF

abundance: .
j_gene: TRBJ2-3
v_gene: TRBV28
CDR3aa: CASSLSRVSDTQYF